These 9 T cell receptor beta chains were sequenced from one sample in a study of cytomegalovirus exposure and HLA in healthy donors. The PCR ran on 60 Vbeta and 13 Jbeta primers. Clones were sequenced by immunoSEQ multiplex PCR, and TCRdb holds only the in-frame ones, with some missing. The data contain fewer than 90,000 clones, approximately 79% of them singletons. Sequenced sample: PBMCs. These receptors were collected from a female donor in good health and CMV-seronegative.

The rearrangement uses TRBV4-3 and TRBJ1-6; D unresolved. Trimming cost V 3 bases and J 8 bases, with 11 bases left between them. Per the germline V gene, CDR1 is LGHNA and CDR2 is YSLEER. This CDR3 region has 14 residues. DNA for the CDR3: TGCGCCAGCAGCCACTCCCCCTCGGATTCACCCCTCCACTTT. Translated, it gives CASSHSPSDSPLHF.

The CDR3 DNA sequence: TGTGCCAGCAGGGGAGGGACTAGCGGAAACATTCAGTACTTC. This translates into CASRGGTSGNIQYF. The chain carries TRBV2 and TRBJ2-4; the match to TRBD2 covers 11 bases. The V segment lost 6 bases and the J segment 6 bases; nucleotides outside the gene matches: 4. CDR1 is SNHLY, CDR2 FYNNEI, per germline. The CDR3 has 14 amino acids.

CDR3 residues: CASSPPFRAEYTDTQYF. The CDR3, as DNA: TGTGCCAGCAGCCCCCCGTTTAGAGCGGAGTACACAGATACGCAGTATTTT. The V and J genes are TRBV9 and TRBJ2-3, with a tentative D call TRBD2 (5 bases). Germline CDR1 is SGDLS and CDR2 is YYNGEE. The V gene lost 4 bases and the J gene lost 2 bases, with 20 bases spanning the gap. There are 17 residues in the CDR3.

The chain carries TRBV10-1 and TRBJ2-5, with D perhaps TRBD1 (5 bases). The CDR3 has 15 residues. Germline V gene data show CDR1 as WNHNN and CDR2 as SYGVQD (reference sequence). Trimming took 0 bases from V and 5 from J, leaving 13 bases between them. Here the CDR3 DNA reads TGCGCCAGCAGTGAGTCCCCCAGGGCAGGGGAGACCCAGTACTTC. Encoded protein: CASSESPRAGETQYF.

This chain links TRBV7-8 with TRBJ2-1; D gene ambiguous. V was pared by 0 bases and J by 7 bases, with 7 bases between. Per germline, CDR1 SGHVS and CDR2 FQNEAQ. The CDR3 runs to 13 residues. The CDR3 DNA is TGTGCCAGCAGCTTAGCTGCAGTAAATGAGCAGTTCTTC. This gives the protein CASSLAAVNEQFF.

This chain connects TRBV10-3 to TRBJ2-3, with D maybe TRBD1 (6 bases). Trimming shortened V by 2 bases and J by 0 bases, and 18 bases separated the two germline ends. The CDR3 consists of 18 residues. Germline lookup yields CDR1 ENHRY and CDR2 SYGVKD. Written as DNA, the CDR3 is TGTGCCATCAGTGAGGTTTGGATGACAGGAGCTAGCACAGATACGCAGTATTTT. As protein: CAISEVWMTGASTDTQYF.

The J gene is TRBJ1-5, the V gene TRBV30; a possible D gene is TRBD1 (5 bases). This CDR3 region has 15 residues. V was cut by 1 base and J by 4 bases, with 14 bases left in between. Germline CDR1 GTSNPN, CDR2 SVGIG (reference sequence). The CDR3 protein is CAWSAGQGGNQPQHF. CDR3 DNA: TGTGCCTGGAGTGCGGGGCAGGGAGGGAATCAGCCCCAGCATTTT. The variable domain in full, completed from reference TRBV30 and TRBJ1-5, reads SQTIHQWPATLVQPVGSPLSLECTVEGTSNPNLYWYRQAAGRGLQLLFYSVGIGQISSEVPQNLSASRPQDRQFILSSKKLLLSDSGFYLCAWSAGQGGNQPQHFGDGTRLSIL.

The chain joins TRBV18 to TRBJ2-3, with TRBD2 matching 8 bases. From germline, CDR1 is KGHSH and CDR2 LQKENI. CDR3 length: 15 residues. Trimming cost V 2 bases and J 3 bases; bases outside gene matches: 4. The CDR3 here is CASSPEAGGTDTQYF. CDR3 coding DNA: TGTGCCAGCTCACCAGAGGCGGGAGGAACAGATACGCAGTATTTT.

The chain links TRBV27 to TRBJ2-1; a possible D gene is TRBD2 (6 bases). CDR3 length: 16 residues. V was trimmed by 8 bases and J by 0 bases, leaving 17 bases between them. Per germline, CDR1 MNHEY and CDR2 SMNVEV (reference sequence). The CDR3 spells CASATRDSGSYNEQFF. The CDR3 DNA is TGTGCCAGCGCGACTCGGGACTCCGGCTCCTACAATGAGCAGTTCTTC.